This T cell receptor (beta chain) was documented in a study of shared clonotypes between healthy human individuals. To note about this clone: The target antigen is unknown.

Study-wide findings and caveats: Expectations were that clonotype sharing among donors would be affected by sequencing depth.

Each subset's genomic DNA was shared equally among a number of immunoSEQ plates. The method was immunoSEQ multiplex PCR; TCRdb's version includes in-frame clones alone and lacks a portion of them. The table has some 1 million clones, roughly 75% seen once. The CDR3 is 17 residues long. CDR1 is MGHRA and CDR2 is YSYEKL in the germline V gene. The ends were cut back, 0 bases at V and 0 bases at J, with 15 bases in the middle. Into CD45RA+ naive and CD45RA-negative memory subsets, the CD4+ cells were split. Material: memory CD4+ T cells sorted from blood. Subset: CD45RA-negative fraction. The chain couples TRBV4-1 to TRBJ2-7, with D possibly matching TRBD1 (5 bases). This TCR derives from a man aged 18 to 30 in good health. The CDR3 sequence is CASSQDGQGHLSYEQYF. The CDR3 DNA reads TGCGCCAGCAGCCAAGATGGTCAGGGCCACCTCTCCTACGAGCAGTACTTC.